A single TCR beta chain is shown here with its context. Clones were read by immunoSEQ multiplex PCR, and TCRdb kept only the in-frame ones, dropping some. Altogether approximately 76,000 clones are present, 87% being singletons, with the ten largest covering 7% to 10%. The data originate from a study of blood T cell repertoires in COVID-19. Trimming removed 1 base at V and 3 bases at J, with 13 bases between. Germline CDR1 is LGHDT and CDR2 is YNNKEL (reference sequence). The CDR3 runs 16 residues. The chain links TRBV3-1 (or the pseudogene TRBV3-2) to TRBJ1-5, with D perhaps matching TRBD1 (5 bases). The specimen sequenced was peripheral blood. The source of this sequence is a man aged 25 to 45 with acute or convalescent COVID-19. CDR3 nucleotide sequence: TGTGCCAGCAGCCAAGGTGTCAGGGCGGTCAATCAGCCCCAGCATTTT. Its protein is CASSQGVRAVNQPQHF.